This TCR beta chain was documented in a study of human T cells and chemical hapten exposure. Overall study findings and caveats: Donors in the study had alopecia, meaning their immune response may differ from healthy people's.

TCRdb reprocessed the RACE reads with MiXCR, giving one entry per CDR3 protein. The table records approximately 100,000 distinct CDR3 sequences, 10% to 15% of them present only once. Of note for this clonotype: What it binds is unknown.

V was cut by 0 bases and J by 2 bases, with 16 bases left in between. From germline, CDR1 is LGHNA and CDR2 YSLEER. This CDR3 comprises 17 residues. As to time point: pre-sensitization, week 0. Treatment indicated: therapeutic diphenylcyclopropenone sensitization with weekly scalp DPC. Blood sampling occurred before each patch-test application. This clonotype was sampled from a woman aged 45-59 years with alopecia areata. Some clones in this sample may be carry-over from other donors' samples. The sample consisted of whole blood, taken in connection with sensitization to the hapten diphenylcyclopropenone (DPC). The chain employs TRBV4-3 and TRBJ1-2; no clear D. The CDR3 region is CASSQDWIGSSNYGYTF. CDR3 sequence (DNA): TGCGCCAGCAGCCAAGATTGGATCGGCAGCTCCAACTATGGCTACACCTTC.